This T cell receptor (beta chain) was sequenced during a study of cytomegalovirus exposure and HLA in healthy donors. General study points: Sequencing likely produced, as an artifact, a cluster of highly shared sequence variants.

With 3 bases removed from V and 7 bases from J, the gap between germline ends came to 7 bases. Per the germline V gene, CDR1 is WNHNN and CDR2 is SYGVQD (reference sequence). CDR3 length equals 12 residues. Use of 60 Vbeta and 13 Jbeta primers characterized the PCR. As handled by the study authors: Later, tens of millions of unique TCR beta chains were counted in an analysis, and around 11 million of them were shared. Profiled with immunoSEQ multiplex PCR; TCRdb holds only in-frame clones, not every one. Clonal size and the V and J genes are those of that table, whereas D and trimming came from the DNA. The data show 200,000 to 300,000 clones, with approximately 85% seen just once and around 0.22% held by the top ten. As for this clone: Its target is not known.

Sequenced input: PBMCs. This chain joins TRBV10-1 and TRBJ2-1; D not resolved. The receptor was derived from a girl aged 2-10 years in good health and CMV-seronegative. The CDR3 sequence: CASSERENEQFF. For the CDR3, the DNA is TGCGCCAGCAGTGAACGTGAGAATGAGCAGTTCTTC.